The clone carrying this T cell receptor beta chain was seen more than once but under ten times. The V gene lost 0 bases and the J gene lost 4 bases, with 13 bases spanning the gap. This CDR3 has 15 residues. CDR1 SNHLY and CDR2 FYNNEI come from the germline V gene. The sample is drawn from a study of T-cell memory formation after mild COVID-19. The TCR alpha and TCR beta cDNA libraries, bearing sample barcodes and UMIs, were generated by 5'RACE using constant-segment primers. TCRdb reanalysed the 5' RACE reads using MiXCR and keeps one entry per CDR3 protein. The table lists fewer than 250,000 distinct CDR3 sequences, roughly 10% of them singletons.

The genes are TRBV2 and TRBJ2-7; D might be TRBD2 (6 bases). Sequencing was carried out using PBMCs or a T cell subset sorted from them (not recorded which). This receptor was obtained from a man aged 18 to 29 who had mild COVID-19 (a few samples of this study predate the infection). Cell type and time point are not known. The CDR3 protein is CASSEAGTDIYEQYV. The CDR3 nucleotides read TGTGCCAGCAGTGAAGCGGGGACTGACATTTACGAGCAGTACGTC.